Listed here is a single TCR beta chain. The antigen remains undetermined. This entry belongs to a study of CD8 T cells in ankylosing spondylitis. Quantitative molecular-barcoded 5'-RACE generated the TCR beta libraries. TCRdb fed the 5' RACE reads into MiXCR, producing one record per CDR3 protein. Of about 160,000 distinct CDR3 sequences listed, 8.5% to 10% are singletons. V shed 0 bases and J 1 base; nucleotides not matched to a gene: 0. The CDR3 runs 14 residues. Looked up from germline, CDR1 is SGHRS and CDR2 is YFSETQ. Overall study findings and caveats: Some of the motif variants had earlier been found in reactive arthritis patients' fluid and blood. Matched ankylosing spondylitis synovial fluid reportedly contained a significantly enriched population of disease-linked clones. Among TCR beta sequences, a motif of eight highly homologous variants appeared characteristic of ankylosing spondylitis blood.

V usage is TRBV5-1 and J usage is TRBJ2-5, with 7 bases lining up with TRBD2. The sample consisted of blood, either unsorted or a sorted T cell fraction (not recorded which). The receptor comes from a female donor with ankylosing spondylitis or in good health (not recorded which). CDR3 amino acids: CASSLGGGQETQYF. For the CDR3, the DNA is TGCGCCAGCAGCTTGGGGGGGGGCCAAGAGACCCAGTACTTC.